This entry lists 18 T cell receptor beta chains sequenced from one sample in a study of cytomegalovirus exposure and HLA in healthy donors. Profiled with immunoSEQ multiplex PCR; TCRdb holds only in-frame clones, not every one. Among over 150,000 clones listed, about nine tenths were seen once. Sequenced material: PBMCs. Receptors originate from a woman in her twenties or thirties in good health and CMV-seronegative.

J is TRBJ1-4 and V is TRBV5-1; tentative D call: TRBD1 (5 bases). Trimming removed 2 bases at V and 0 bases at J, with 17 bases between. Germline V gives CDR1 SGHRS, CDR2 YFSETQ. This CDR3 is 18 amino acids long. The CDR3 sequence is CASSFNSRDASTNEKLFF. CDR3 bases: TGCGCCAGCAGCTTTAATAGCCGGGACGCCTCAACTAATGAAAAACTGTTTTTT.

About this clone itself: The sample holds other DNA sequences that translate to the same CDR3. This rearrangement joins TRBV5-1 to TRBJ1-1, with TRBD1 as a possible D gene (5 bases). Trimming took 2 bases from V and 1 from J, leaving 6 bases between them. CDR3 size: 13 residues. Germline V gene lookup returns CDR1 SGHRS and CDR2 YFSETQ. The CDR3 region is CASSLTGNTEAFF. The CDR3 nucleotides read TGCGCCAGCAGCTTAACAGGGAACACTGAAGCTTTCTTT.

The chain combines TRBV28 with TRBJ1-5, with unresolved D. Between the trimmed V and J ends, which lost 5 bases and 4 bases, there was a span of 6 bases. Per germline, CDR1 MDHEN and CDR2 SYDVKM. The CDR3 totals 12 residues. The CDR3 loop reads CASSPWNQPQHF. CDR3 nucleotides: TGTGCCAGCAGTCCCTGGAATCAGCCCCAGCATTTT.

The chain couples TRBV7-6 to TRBJ1-1; 12 bases match TRBD1. The CDR3 totals 17 residues. Germline V gene lookup returns CDR1 SGHVS and CDR2 FNYEAQ. V was pared by 0 bases and J by 0 bases, with 2 bases of the junction left unmatched. The CDR3 reads CASSLAGTGGMNTEAFF. CDR3 DNA: TGTGCCAGCAGCTTAGCGGGGACAGGGGGCATGAACACTGAAGCTTTCTTT.

The chain couples TRBV7-2 to TRBJ1-5; D not resolved. Trimming took 5 bases from V and 3 from J, leaving 5 bases between them. Germline V gene lookup returns CDR1 SGHTA and CDR2 FQGNSA. The CDR3 is 12 residues long. Written as DNA, the CDR3 is TGTGCCAGCAGCCCGCCCAATCAGCCCCAGCATTTT. It is translated as CASSPPNQPQHF.

The chain employs TRBV28 and TRBJ2-1, with a tentative D call TRBD1 (6 bases). There are 14 residues in the CDR3. Germline CDR1 MDHEN, CDR2 SYDVKM. Trimming removed 7 bases from V and 7 bases from J, with 17 bases in between. DNA of the CDR3: TGTGCCAGCACTCTTACGACAGGTGCGAATGAGCAGTTCTTC. The encoded protein is CASTLTTGANEQFF.

V gene TRBV4-3 combines with J gene TRBJ2-5, with 12 bases identical to TRBD1. The trim removed 4 bases at V and 4 bases at J, leaving 4 bases unmatched. The germline V gene encodes CDR1 LGHNA and CDR2 YSLEER. The CDR3 spans 15 residues. The CDR3 protein is CASSRDRGRLETQYF. CDR3 nucleotides: TGCGCCAGCAGCCGGGACAGGGGGCGACTAGAGACCCAGTACTTC.

The chain has TRBV5-1 and TRBJ1-1; D possibly corresponds to TRBD1 (5 bases). V was clipped by 4 bases and J by 1 base, with 17 bases between them. The CDR3 is 16 residues long. Germline V CDR1 and CDR2: SGHRS, YFSETQ. The CDR3: CASSEWGTTENTEAFF. In nucleotides, the CDR3 is TGCGCCAGCAGCGAGTGGGGGACGACAGAGAACACTGAAGCTTTCTTT.

The chain recombines TRBV27 with TRBJ2-7, with TRBD2 matching 9 bases. Germline CDR1 is MNHEY and CDR2 is SMNVEV (reference sequence). V gave up 5 bases and J gave up 3 bases; unmatched junction bases: 8. There are 15 residues in the CDR3. In DNA, the CDR3 is TGTGCCAGCAGTCCCTCGGTAGCGGGAGTCTACGAGCAGTACTTC. This gives the protein CASSPSVAGVYEQYF.

The chain is built from TRBV29-1 and TRBJ1-2; 8 bases agree with TRBD1. Losses at the gene ends were 0 bases for V and 5 bases for J; bases not matched to a gene: 5. The CDR3 consists of 14 residues. Germline loops: CDR1 SQVTM, CDR2 ANQGSEA. The CDR3 DNA sequence: TGCAGCGTTGAAGACCCAGGGGGCGAGTATGGCTACACCTTC. Residues: CSVEDPGGEYGYTF.

The chain combines TRBV15 with TRBJ1-2; D gene uncertain. The germline CDR1 and CDR2 sequences are LNHNV and YYDKDF (reference sequence). The CDR3 sequence is 13 residues long. Trimming removed 6 bases at V and 6 bases at J, with 14 bases between. The CDR3 loop reads CATSASRADGYTF. DNA for the CDR3: TGTGCCACCAGTGCGTCCCGCGCGGATGGCTACACCTTC.

This chain joins TRBV30 and TRBJ2-6; D not certain. Trimming cost V 1 base and J 1 base, with 11 bases left between them. The CDR3 is 16 residues long. CDR1 is GTSNPN and CDR2 is SVGIG in the germline V gene (reference sequence). CDR3 residues: CAWSGFFVSGANVLTF. In nucleotides, the CDR3 is TGTGCCTGGAGTGGCTTCTTCGTGTCTGGGGCCAACGTCCTGACTTTC.

The J gene is TRBJ1-5, the V gene TRBV14; 8 bases align to TRBD1. CDR3 length equals 17 residues. The germline V gene encodes CDR1 SGHDN and CDR2 FVKESK. Trimming removed 4 bases from V and 4 bases from J; junction bases left unmatched: 12. CDR3 sequence reads: CASSRHSWTGSNQPQHF. Written as DNA, the CDR3 is TGTGCCAGCAGCCGACATTCTTGGACAGGGAGTAATCAGCCCCAGCATTTT.

The V call is TRBV5-4, the J call TRBJ1-5; D remains unclear. The germline V gene encodes CDR1 SGHNT and CDR2 YYREEE (reference sequence). The CDR3 has 15 amino acids. V lost 0 bases, J lost 3 bases, and 10 bases lay in between. CDR3 DNA sequence: TGTGCCAGCAGCTTGGGGCCGCCTAACAATCAGCCCCAGCATTTT. Its protein is CASSLGPPNNQPQHF.

The genes are TRBV6-5 and TRBJ2-5; TRBD2 aligns across 11 bases. Germline CDR1 and CDR2: MNHEY and SVGAGI. This CDR3 spans 16 amino acids. Unmatched junction bases numbered 6, after V lost 2 bases and J lost 4 bases. The CDR3 loop is CASSYTGSGGAETQYF. For the CDR3, the DNA is TGTGCCAGCAGTTACACAGGTAGCGGGGGGGCAGAGACCCAGTACTTC.

The chain couples TRBV18 to TRBJ1-5; tentatively, D is TRBD1 (5 bases). Between the trimmed V and J ends, which lost 6 bases and 4 bases, there was a span of 19 bases. The CDR3 length is 16 residues. Germline CDR1 is KGHSH and CDR2 is LQKENI. The CDR3, as DNA: TGTGCCAGCTCCCTGGGACCGGAGACCGTGAATCAGCCCCAGCATTTT. Its protein is CASSLGPETVNQPQHF.

This clone was detected a few times. The chain couples TRBV6-5 to TRBJ1-2, with TRBD1 as a possible D gene (5 bases). V dropped 2 bases and J dropped 4 bases, with 11 bases sitting between them. CDR1 is MNHEY, CDR2 SVGAGI, per germline. This CDR3 has 14 residues. CDR3 amino acids: CASSYLGDSYGYTF. In DNA form, the CDR3 reads TGTGCCAGCAGTTACCTGGGGGATTCCTATGGCTACACCTTC.

CDR3 sequence reads: CASSYYGGGPGELFF. CDR3 in DNA: TGTGCCAGCAGTTACTACGGGGGAGGGCCAGGGGAGCTGTTTTTT. The rearrangement joins TRBV6-6 to TRBJ2-2; TRBD2 matches 7 bases. The CDR3 runs 15 residues. J lost 8 bases, V lost 1 base, and 7 bases had no gene match. From germline, CDR1 is MNHNY and CDR2 SVGAGI (reference sequence).